This T cell receptor beta chain is from a study of cytomegalovirus exposure and HLA in healthy donors. The PCR ran on 60 Vbeta and 13 Jbeta primers. The protocol was immunoSEQ multiplex PCR, while the TCRdb copy is restricted to in-frame clones and leaves out a portion. Of 100,000 to 150,000 clones in the sample, roughly 80% are singletons; the top ten hold around 10%. At sampling all donors were nominally healthy, likely with unrecorded immune exposures. The germline CDR1 and CDR2 sequences are MNHEY and SVGAGI. The V end lost 7 bases, the J end lost 5 bases, and 12 bases lay between the germline ends. The length of the CDR3 is 13 residues.

This chain connects TRBV6-5 to TRBJ1-5; D might be TRBD1 (5 bases). The sample taken for sequencing was PBMCs. The clonotype was recovered from a man between 25 and 39 years old in good health and CMV-seropositive. CDR3 DNA sequence: TGTGCCAGCAAGAAGACAGTAGATCAGCCCCAGCATTTT. This encodes CASKKTVDQPQHF.